A selection of T cell receptor beta chains follows, all from one sample in a study of blood T cell repertoires in COVID-19. The assay was immunoSEQ multiplex PCR, and TCRdb's table has in-frame clones only and misses some. The sample includes roughly 140,000 clones, 85% to 90% seen only once; the top ten take approximately 3%. The material sequenced was peripheral blood. These receptors were taken from a woman aged 55-75 years with active COVID-19. Each CDR3 is given without its conserved first and last residue. D genes are given only for firm matches.

>TRBV10-1|NA|TRBJ1-6
AGRPTPRHTKLGSPLH
>TRBV11-2|TRBD1|TRBJ1-1
ASSLAQGATEAF
>TRBV7-2|TRBD2|TRBJ2-5
ASSPLGGRAGETQY
>TRBV24-1|TRBD1|TRBJ2-1
ATSDLKTGLSYNEQF
>TRBV6-5|NA|TRBJ1-2
ASSYGRDGYT
>TRBV6-5|NA|TRBJ2-5
ASSYGSGGTQETQY
>TRBV14|NA|TRBJ1-4
ASSQVGSNEKLF
>TRBV30|NA|TRBJ1-6
AWSGGSGASPLH
>TRBV7-3|TRBD2|TRBJ2-7
ASSLGGGAGTPYEQY
>TRBV28|TRBD2|TRBJ2-1
ASSLLAGGKHNEQF
>TRBV7-3|NA|TRBJ2-7
ASSPSTGAGQY
>TRBV28|TRBD1|TRBJ2-7
ASSPTGLSSYEQY
>TRBV7-2|NA|TRBJ2-1
ASSHTGYSTEQF
>TRBV27|NA|TRBJ2-5
ASSLQGRGTAYQETQY
>TRBV5-3|TRBD2|TRBJ2-1
ARSWGARGDEQF
>TRBV6-5|NA|TRBJ2-2
ASSYSSGVSTGELF
>TRBV9|NA|TRBJ2-2
ASSLHSDGELF
>TRBV19|TRBD2|TRBJ2-1
ASSRAGGVNEQF
>TRBV7-6|NA|TRBJ1-1
ASSLIAGSMNTEAF
>TRBV7-9|NA|TRBJ2-1
ASSLVLRGNEQF
>TRBV4-2|NA|TRBJ2-5
ASSQDQWETQY
>TRBV19|NA|TRBJ2-6
ASSMRGAGGYSGANVLT
>TRBV4-1|NA|TRBJ1-6
ASSLWTDTPSPLH
>TRBV3-1/TRBV3-2|NA|TRBJ1-2
ASSQKGGSGYT
>TRBV7-6|TRBD1|TRBJ1-1
ASSPIYTGGAEAF
>TRBV6-5|TRBD2|TRBJ2-5
ATRTSGSKGETQY
>TRBV6-5|TRBD1|TRBJ1-1
ASRAGTGKTEAF
>TRBV9|TRBD2|TRBJ2-1
ASSVEGPGGEQF
>TRBV2|NA|TRBJ2-7
ATKVGGTYEQY
>TRBV27|NA|TRBJ2-7
ASSSKGPLPQY
>TRBV7-3|TRBD2|TRBJ2-5
ASSSSPSGTETQY
>TRBV6-2/TRBV6-3|TRBD1|TRBJ2-7
ASSYIGTGYYEQY
>TRBV7-9|TRBD1|TRBJ1-1
ASSPRDRGNTEAF
>TRBV4-1|NA|TRBJ1-5
ASSSDGDQPQH
>TRBV14|NA|TRBJ2-1
ASSQVRGGNEQF
>TRBV19|NA|TRBJ1-5
ASSADIRPQH
>TRBV3-1/TRBV3-2|NA|TRBJ1-1
ASSQEEPANTEAF
>TRBV12-3/TRBV12-4|NA|TRBJ2-7
ASGLGEAYEQY
>TRBV2|NA|TRBJ2-7
ASQTLGPEQY
>TRBV28|TRBD1|TRBJ1-1
ASSPPPGQGRSEAF
>TRBV30|NA|TRBJ1-3
AWRRTDLNTIY
>TRBV18|TRBD1|TRBJ1-1
ASSPPQGQRRTEAF
>TRBV6-5|NA|TRBJ1-5
ASSRTVSNQPQH
>TRBV6-5|NA|TRBJ2-7
ASSPRIAESHEQY
>TRBV11-2|NA|TRBJ2-3
ARKITLGEASDTQY